The source of this TCR beta chain is a study of blood T cell repertoires in COVID-19. Across the whole study: Acute and convalescent COVID-19 samples came from the United States, Italy and Spain. Nucleic acid was either cDNA or gDNA, and it came from T cells, B-cell-depleted T cells, or PBMCs.

Per the original data handling: Reference gene primers were amplified, and this amplification served to estimate nucleated cell counts. The protocol was immunoSEQ multiplex PCR, while the TCRdb copy is restricted to in-frame clones and leaves out a portion. V and J calls and clone size are as listed in that table; D and trimming were resolved from the DNA. Of approximately 97,000 clones in the sample, around 88% were seen once. Sequenced material: peripheral blood. The TCR was taken from a woman aged 80 or older with acute or convalescent COVID-19.

CDR3 DNA: TGCGCCAGCAGCCAACCACTGGACAGAAGAAACACTGAAGCTTTCTTT. Protein: CASSQPLDRRNTEAFF. This chain links TRBV5-1 with TRBJ1-1, with a weak D call TRBD1 (6 bases). V lost 4 bases to trimming and J lost 2 bases, with 18 bases between them. CDR1 SGHRS and CDR2 YFSETQ come from the germline V gene. The CDR3 has 16 residues. Full variable domain (outside the CDR3, taken from reference TRBV5-1 and TRBJ1-1): KAGVTQTPRYLIKTRGQQVTLSCSPISGHRSVSWYQQTPGQGLQFLFEYFSETQRNKGNFPGRFSGRQFSNSRSEMNVSTLELGDSALYLCASSQPLDRRNTEAFFGQGTRLTVV.